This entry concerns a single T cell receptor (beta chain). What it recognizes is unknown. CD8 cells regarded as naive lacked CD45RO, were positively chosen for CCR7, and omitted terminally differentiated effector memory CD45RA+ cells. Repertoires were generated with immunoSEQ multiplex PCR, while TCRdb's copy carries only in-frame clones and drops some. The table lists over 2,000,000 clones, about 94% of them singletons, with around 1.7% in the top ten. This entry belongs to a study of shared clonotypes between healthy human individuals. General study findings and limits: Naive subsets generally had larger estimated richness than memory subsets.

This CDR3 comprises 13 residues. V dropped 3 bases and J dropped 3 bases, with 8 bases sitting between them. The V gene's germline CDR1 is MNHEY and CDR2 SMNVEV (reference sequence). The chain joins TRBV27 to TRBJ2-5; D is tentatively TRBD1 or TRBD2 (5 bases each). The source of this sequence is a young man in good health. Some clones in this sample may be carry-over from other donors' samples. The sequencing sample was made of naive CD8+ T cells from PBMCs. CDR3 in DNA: TGTGCCAGCAGTTTTGGGGGAAAAGAGACCCAGTACTTC. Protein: CASSFGGKETQYF.